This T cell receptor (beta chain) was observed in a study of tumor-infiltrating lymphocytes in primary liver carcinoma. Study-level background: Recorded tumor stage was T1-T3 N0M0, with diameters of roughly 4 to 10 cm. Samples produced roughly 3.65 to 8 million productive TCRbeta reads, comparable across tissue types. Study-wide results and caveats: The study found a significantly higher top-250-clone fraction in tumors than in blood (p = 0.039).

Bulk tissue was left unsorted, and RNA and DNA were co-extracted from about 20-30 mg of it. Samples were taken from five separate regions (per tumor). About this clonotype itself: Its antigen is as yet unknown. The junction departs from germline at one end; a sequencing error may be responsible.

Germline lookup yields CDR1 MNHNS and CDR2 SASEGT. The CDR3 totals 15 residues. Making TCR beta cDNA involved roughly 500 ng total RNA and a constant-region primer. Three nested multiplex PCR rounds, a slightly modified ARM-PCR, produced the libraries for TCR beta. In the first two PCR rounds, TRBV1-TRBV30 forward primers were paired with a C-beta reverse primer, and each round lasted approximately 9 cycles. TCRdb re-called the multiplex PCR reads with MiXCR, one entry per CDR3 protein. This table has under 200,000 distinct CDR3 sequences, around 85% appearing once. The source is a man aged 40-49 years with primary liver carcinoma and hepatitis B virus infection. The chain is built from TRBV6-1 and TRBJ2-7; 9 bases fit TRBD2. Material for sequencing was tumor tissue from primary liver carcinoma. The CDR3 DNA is TGTGCTAGCATGAGTAGCGGGAGCCTTACCTACGAGCAGTACTTC. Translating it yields CASMSSGSLTYEQYF.